This T cell receptor beta chain was sequenced in a study of T cells after yellow fever vaccination. Universal primer sites and UMIs were introduced during 5'RACE template-switching synthesis of TCR cDNA. TCRdb re-called the 5' RACE reads with MiXCR, one entry per CDR3 protein. The table lists about 550,000 distinct CDR3 sequences, roughly 19% of them singletons. Germline CDR1 reads MNHEY; CDR2 reads SMNVEV (reference sequence). The V gene lost 6 bases and the J gene lost 0 bases, with 12 bases spanning the gap. The CDR3 has 16 amino acids. On this clonotype itself: Its antigen is not known.

Study conclusions and caveats: Compared with primary, the secondary response was weaker and peaked at day 5, not 15. The study re-detected most primary-vaccination clones after the booster (96% CD4, roughly 88% CD8).

The chain combines TRBV27 with TRBJ1-6; D not resolved. This TCR came from a man younger than 40 who received the YFV17D yellow fever vaccine. The starting material was PBMCs, obtained 15 days after the yellow fever booster vaccination. The CDR3 loop reads CASRSFGSSYNSPLHF. CDR3 nucleotide sequence: TGTGCCAGCAGAAGTTTCGGGAGCTCCTATAATTCACCCCTCCACTTT.